These T cell receptor beta chains were read from a single sample in a study of CD8 T cells in ankylosing spondylitis. Via MiXCR, TCRdb re-called the 5' RACE reads, giving one row per CDR3 protein. In the table there are more than 35,000 distinct CDR3 sequences, about 6% of which are singletons. Sequenced sample: blood, either unsorted or a sorted T cell fraction (not recorded which). These receptors were obtained from a male donor with ankylosing spondylitis or in good health (not recorded which). The CDR3 runs from the conserved cysteine through the conserved F or W. Each record gives: D gene, clone size, J gene, V gene, CDR3 DNA, CDR3 protein. The D gene is left open where the match is weak. Only part of the rows carry a size: once, few, many, or a class if the clone is expanded.

.,many,TRBJ1-2,TRBV11-2,TGTGCCAGCAGCCCCCTTCGCGGGGGGCGGGATGGCTACACCTTC,CASSPLRGGRDGYTF
.,many,TRBJ2-7,TRBV23-1,TGCGCCAGCAGTTGGGTAGAGGGCTACGAGCAGTACTTC,CASSWVEGYEQYF
.,many,TRBJ2-5,TRBV6-1,TGTGCCACCAAAATAGGGGGGACGTCAGGGGAGACCCAGTACTTC,CATKIGGTSGETQYF
TRBD1,many,TRBJ2-5,TRBV18,TGTGCCAGCTCACCACGACAGGGGAGCCAAGAGACCCAGTACTTC,CASSPRQGSQETQYF
.,many,TRBJ2-7,TRBV30,TGTGCCTGGAATCACGGGGCCTACGAGCAGTACTTC,CAWNHGAYEQYF
TRBD2,.,TRBJ2-2,TRBV3-1,TGTACCAGCAGACGCCGGACTAGCGGGGCCGGGAACACCGGGGAGCTGTTTTTT,CTSRRRTSGAGNTGELFF
.,many,TRBJ2-1,TRBV4-3,TGCGCCAGCAGCCAAGATCAGTGGGGGGAGCAGTTCTTC,CASSQDQWGEQFF
TRBD2,many,TRBJ2-7,TRBV5-4,TGTGCCAGCAGCTGGAAAGCGGGAGAAGTCTACGAGCAGTACTTC,CASSWKAGEVYEQYF
.,many,TRBJ1-5,TRBV12-3/TRBV12-4,TGTGCCAGCAGTTTATTCGCGGGGGCAGAACAGCCCCAGCATTTT,CASSLFAGAEQPQHF
.,many,TRBJ2-2,TRBV20-1,TGCAGTGCTAGAGATGGCGAGGGGCCGGGCACCGGGGAGCTGTTTTTT,CSARDGEGPGTGELFF
.,many,TRBJ1-1,TRBV4-2,TGTGCCAGCAGCCAAGATGGTGCAGGGGTTGGTAGGGGCACTGAAGCTTTCTTT,CASSQDGAGVGRGTEAFF
.,many,TRBJ1-1,TRBV5-1,TGCGCCAGCAGCTTGGATGTGAACACTGAAGCTTTCTTT,CASSLDVNTEAFF
.,few,TRBJ2-5,TRBV5-1,TGCGCCAGCAGCCTGGAGGGCCGGGGGAAGGAGACCCAGTACTTC,CASSLEGRGKETQYF
TRBD2,many,TRBJ2-1,TRBV5-4,TGTGCCAGCAGCCTGATGACTAGCGGGATTTCCTACAATGAGCAGTTCTTC,CASSLMTSGISYNEQFF
.,.,TRBJ1-5,TRBV6-5,TGTGCCAGCAGTTTCGGGGTCGGTCAGCCCCAGCATTTT,CASSFGVGQPQHF
TRBD2,many,TRBJ2-3,TRBV28,TGTGCCAGCAGCACGACTAGCGGGAGCGGGTCAGATACGCAGTATTTT,CASSTTSGSGSDTQYF
TRBD2,many,TRBJ2-1,TRBV11-1,TGTGCCAGCAGCTTATTCGCTAGCGGGGGGCGGTACAATGAGCAGTTCTTC,CASSLFASGGRYNEQFF
.,.,TRBJ2-7,TRBV19,TGTGCCAGTAGTATGACAGATATCTCCTACGAGCAGTACTTC,CASSMTDISYEQYF
.,many,TRBJ1-5,TRBV12-3/TRBV12-4,TGTGCCAGCAGTCTTTCCCCTGGGCCACTCTTTAGCAATCAGCCCCAGCATTTT,CASSLSPGPLFSNQPQHF
.,many,TRBJ1-1,TRBV7-2,TGTGCCAGCAGCTTAGAACTGGTTTACTCCAACACTGAAGCTTTCTTT,CASSLELVYSNTEAFF
TRBD1,many,TRBJ2-5,TRBV18,TGTGCCAGCTCACCCCGGGACAGGGGAAATCGTGAGACCCAGTACTTC,CASSPRDRGNRETQYF
TRBD1,many,TRBJ2-3,TRBV5-1,TGCGCCAGCAGCTTTGGACAGGGGGGGGATACGCAGTATTTT,CASSFGQGGDTQYF
.,many,TRBJ1-1,TRBV29-1,TGCAGCGTTATCGTGGGGACTGAAGCTTTCTTT,CSVIVGTEAFF
TRBD1,many,TRBJ1-4,TRBV27,TGTGCCAGCAGCAGGGACAGGGCTTATGAAAAACTGTTTTTT,CASSRDRAYEKLFF
TRBD1,many,TRBJ1-5,TRBV19,TGTGCCAGTAGTCCGGGACAGGGAGGACAGCCCCAGCATTTT,CASSPGQGGQPQHF
.,many,TRBJ2-2,TRBV7-8,TGTGCCAGCAGCCCGACCTTCCAGTTATCGAACACCGGGGAGCTGTTTTTT,CASSPTFQLSNTGELFF
TRBD1,many,TRBJ2-1,TRBV5-1,TGCGCCAGCAGCTTGCGCGGGACAGGGCTATACAATGAGCAGTTCTTC,CASSLRGTGLYNEQFF
.,many,TRBJ2-1,TRBV7-2,TGTGCCAGCAGCTTAGCGCTAGGGTGGGTCTCCTACAATGAGCAGTTCTTC,CASSLALGWVSYNEQFF
.,many,TRBJ1-4,TRBV2,TGTGCCAGCAGTGAAGCGCGGTCCTCTTTAAATGAAAAACTGTTTTTT,CASSEARSSLNEKLFF
TRBD1,few,TRBJ1-2,TRBV9,TGTGCCAGCAGCCTTCATTTCCGGGACAGGGGCGATGGCTACACCTTC,CASSLHFRDRGDGYTF
.,few,TRBJ2-4,TRBV5-1,TGCGCCAGCAGCTTGGCGGCAGGTAGAGACATTCAGTACTTC,CASSLAAGRDIQYF
TRBD1,many,TRBJ1-6,TRBV5-1,TGCGCCAGTGGACAGGCCTATAATTCACCCCTCCACTTT,CASGQAYNSPLHF
.,many,TRBJ2-1,TRBV20-1,TGCAGTGCTGGAACTCTAGCAGATGAGCAGTTCTTC,CSAGTLADEQFF
.,many,TRBJ2-1,TRBV2,TGTGCCAGCAGTGATAGAGGAGGGAGCGAGTTCTTC,CASSDRGGSEFF
TRBD2,many,TRBJ2-5,TRBV10-3,TGTGCCATCAGTGACTCGGCGGGGGGACATGAGACCCAGTACTTC,CAISDSAGGHETQYF
.,many,TRBJ2-3,TRBV12-3/TRBV12-4,TGTGCCAGCAGTCTTAGCGGACCCTCCTTGGATACGCAGTATTTT,CASSLSGPSLDTQYF
TRBD2,many,TRBJ2-4,TRBV24-1,TGTGCCACCAGTGACCCTCGGGGGGATGGAAACATTCAGTACTTC,CATSDPRGDGNIQYF
.,many,TRBJ2-5,TRBV20-1,TGCAGTGCTAGATACGGCAAACAAGAGACCCAGTACTTC,CSARYGKQETQYF
TRBD1,many,TRBJ1-4,TRBV20-1,TGCAGTGCTGGGGTGCCAGGGGGCAATGAAAAACTGTTTTTT,CSAGVPGGNEKLFF
TRBD1,many,TRBJ2-5,TRBV20-1,TGCAGTGCGCCCGGGACAGGCTTTGAGGAGACCCAGTACTTC,CSAPGTGFEETQYF
TRBD1,many,TRBJ1-1,TRBV7-3,TGTGCCAGCAGTACCCAGGGGGACACTGAAGCTTTCTTT,CASSTQGDTEAFF
.,many,TRBJ1-1,TRBV5-1,TGCGCCAGCAGCGGGACGGCGAACACTGAAGCTTTCTTT,CASSGTANTEAFF
.,many,TRBJ2-1,TRBV20-1,TGCAGTGCCCTCCCGATTAGTAAGAATGAGCAGTTCTTC,CSALPISKNEQFF
TRBD1,many,TRBJ1-5,TRBV20-1,TGCAGTGCGAGTTTATCCGGGACAGGGGATCAGCCCCAGCATTTT,CSASLSGTGDQPQHF
.,many,TRBJ1-1,TRBV7-9,TGTGCCAGCAGCCCCGGAACGTATGTGAACACTGAAGCTTTCTTT,CASSPGTYVNTEAFF
TRBD2,many,TRBJ2-1,TRBV7-2,TGTGCCAGCAGCTTGACGGGGGGGCCGGGTGAGCAGTTCTTC,CASSLTGGPGEQFF
.,many,TRBJ2-1,TRBV29-1,TGCAGCGTTGGGCCGAGCTCCTACAATGAGCAGTTCTTC,CSVGPSSYNEQFF
.,many,TRBJ1-4,TRBV12-3/TRBV12-4,TGTGCCAGCAGTTTGGGGGCGGGTGAAAAACTGTTTTTT,CASSLGAGEKLFF
TRBD2,many,TRBJ2-5,TRBV10-2,TGCGCCAGCGGTAGCGGGATCGTGAAAGAGACCCAGTACTTC,CASGSGIVKETQYF
.,many,TRBJ1-4,TRBV20-1,TGCAGTGCGAGGGGTGAAAAACTGTTTTTT,CSARGEKLFF
TRBD1,many,TRBJ2-5,TRBV5-1,TGCGCCAGCAGCTTGGCGGACAGGGCTTTAGGAGAGACCCAGTACTTC,CASSLADRALGETQYF
.,many,TRBJ1-2,TRBV4-2,TGTGCCAGCAGCCAAGAGGTCGTCGGGGACACCTATGGCTACACCTTC,CASSQEVVGDTYGYTF
.,many,TRBJ1-1,TRBV28,TGTGCCAGCAATAGGGCAGGGAACACTGAAGCTTTCTTT,CASNRAGNTEAFF
.,many,TRBJ1-2,TRBV2,TGTGCCAGCAGTGAAAGCGCCAGGGAGGCTTACTCGCATGGCTACACCTTC,CASSESAREAYSHGYTF
TRBD2,many,TRBJ2-1,TRBV10-3,TGTGCCATCAGTATGGGACTAGCGGGAACGAATATAAACAATGAGCAGTTCTTC,CAISMGLAGTNINNEQFF
TRBD1,many,TRBJ1-2,TRBV6-2/TRBV6-3,TGTGCCAGCAGCGACAGGGGGCAAGGCTACACCTTC,CASSDRGQGYTF
.,many,TRBJ2-3,TRBV12-3/TRBV12-4,TGTGCCAGCAGTTTTACCACAGATACGCAGTATTTT,CASSFTTDTQYF
.,.,TRBJ1-2,TRBV12-5,TGTGCTAGTGCAAACCCCTCGTGGGGGAGGGATGGCAACACCTTC,CASANPSWGRDGNTF